The 32 T cell receptor beta chains listed next were all sequenced from one sample in a study. One entry per CDR3 protein results from TCRdb running MiXCR on the 5' RACE reads. The profile shows about 55,000 distinct CDR3 sequences, less than 25% of them singletons. Tregs were sorted as CD4+CD25+CD127-/low cells. Sequenced material: tumor-infiltrating Tregs sorted from the breast tumor. Source of these receptors: a female donor with breast cancer.

The CDR3 loop is CASRRTGVDEQYF. DNA for the CDR3: TGTGCCAGCAGACGTACAGGGGTTGACGAGCAGTACTTC. J is TRBJ2-7 and V is TRBV7-2, with 7 bases matching TRBD1. CDR1 is SGHTA and CDR2 is FQGNSA in the germline V gene. Trimming removed 6 bases from V and 5 bases from J; junction bases left unmatched: 7. This CDR3 region has 13 residues.

This rearrangement joins TRBV14 to TRBJ2-4; D unclear. This CDR3 has 14 residues. Per germline, CDR1 SGHDN and CDR2 FVKESK. V lost 4 bases to trimming and J lost 6 bases, with 13 bases between them. As DNA, the CDR3 is TGTGCCAGCAGCCCCGCCCGGCTGGGAAACATTCAGTACTTC. Protein: CASSPARLGNIQYF.

Many counts were recorded for this clonotype. As DNA, the CDR3 is TGTGCCAGCAGTTACACTAGCGGGTATGAGCAGTTCTTC. It yields the protein CASSYTSGYEQFF. The chain joins TRBV6-6 to TRBJ2-1, with TRBD2 matching over 9 bases. The germline gives CDR1 MNHNY, CDR2 SVGAGI (reference sequence). After removal of 2 bases from V and 8 bases from J, the junction contained 1 base not matched to a gene. This CDR3 has 13 residues.

This clonotype was recorded a few times. The chain uses TRBV5-1 and TRBJ2-3; 14 bases map to TRBD2. This CDR3 region has 16 residues. CDR1 and CDR2 from the germline V gene are SGHRS and YFSETQ. V trimming: 3 bases; J trimming: 4 bases; junction bases outside the gene matches: 4. This chain's CDR3 is CASSSGTSGRSDTQYF. The CDR3, as DNA: TGCGCCAGCAGCTCGGGGACTAGCGGGAGATCAGATACGCAGTATTTT.

With regard to this clonotype: At one end, the junction sequence differs from germline, possibly due to a read error. The genes are TRBV29-1 and TRBJ1-1; D gene ambiguous. The CDR3 spans 14 residues. Germline V gives CDR1 SQVTM, CDR2 ANQGSEA. CDR3 loop: CSVEASTQYTEAFF. DNA of the CDR3: TGCAGCGTTGAAGCATCGACGCAGTACACTGAAGCCTTCTTT.

CDR3: CASSSFVGLDGYTF. CDR3 nucleotide sequence: TGTGCCAGCAGCTCGTTCGTGGGTTTGGATGGCTACACCTTC. This chain joins TRBV9 and TRBJ1-2; no firm D call. Germline V lookup: CDR1 SGDLS, CDR2 YYNGEE. This CDR3 has 14 amino acids. V was pared by 4 bases and J by 6 bases, with 16 bases between. Full variable domain (rest looked up from reference TRBV9 and TRBJ1-2): DSGVTQTPKHLITATGQRVTLRCSPRSGDLSVYWYQQSLDQGLQFLIQYYNGEERAKGNILERFSAQQFPDLHSELNLSSLELGDSALYFCASSSFVGLDGYTFGSGTRLTVV.

Ten or more counts support this clonotype. The V and J genes are TRBV5-1 and TRBJ2-7; D gene uncertain. Germline V gene sequence: CDR1 SGHRS, CDR2 YFSETQ. The CDR3 has 13 amino acids. Trimming took 5 bases from V and 0 from J, leaving 9 bases between them. The CDR3 DNA reads as TGCGCCAGCAGTACGGCTTACTCCTACGAGCAGTACTTC. It codes for CASSTAYSYEQYF.

The sample holds one count of this clonotype. The chain is built from TRBV4-2 and TRBJ2-3; D may be TRBD2 (5 bases). Germline CDR1 and CDR2: LGHNA and YNFKEQ. The CDR3 spans 13 residues. V lost 0 bases and J lost 7, with 8 bases in between. This chain's CDR3 is CASSQERANTQYF. CDR3 coding DNA: TGTGCCAGCAGCCAAGAGAGGGCGAATACGCAGTATTTT.

This clonotype was seen more than once but under ten times. This chain connects TRBV4-1 to TRBJ1-2; tentative D call: TRBD1 (6 bases). Germline-derived CDR1 and CDR2 are MGHRA and YSYEKL. The CDR3 sequence is 15 residues long. The V gene lost 2 bases and the J gene lost 2 bases, with 12 bases spanning the gap. The DNA of the CDR3 is TGCGCCAGCAGCCAACAGACAGGCCGGAACTATGGCTACACCTTC. This translates into CASSQQTGRNYGYTF.

The chain combines TRBV18 with TRBJ1-5, with TRBD1 matching over 9 bases. V lost 5 bases to trimming and J lost 4 bases; unmatched junction nucleotides: 6. Germline V gives CDR1 KGHSH, CDR2 LQKENI. The CDR3 has 15 amino acids. CDR3 sequence (DNA): TGTGCCAGCTCAGACCGGACAGGGGCTAATCAGCCCCAGCATTTT. Its protein product is CASSDRTGANQPQHF.

The chain links TRBV5-1 to TRBJ2-2, with TRBD2 matching 8 bases. The germline V gene has CDR1 SGHRS and CDR2 YFSETQ. This CDR3 has 15 amino acids. V lost 7 bases, J lost 3 bases, and 8 bases stayed unmatched. The DNA of the CDR3 is TGCGCCAGCGAAACGGGAGGGAGAGACACCGGGGAGCTGTTTTTT. It encodes CASETGGRDTGELFF.

This clonotype has a count of ten or more. Compared with germline, one end of the junction differs, possibly owing to a read error. The chain carries TRBV7-7 and TRBJ2-5; D is unclear. Germline lookup yields CDR1 SSHAT and CDR2 FNYEAQ (reference sequence). This CDR3 comprises 13 residues. CDR3 sequence: CASSPRPQETQYF. The CDR3, as DNA: TGTGCTAGCAGCCCCCGCCCCCAGGAGACCCAGTACTTC.

This clonotype was seen just once. This chain joins TRBV12-3 or TRBV12-4 and TRBJ1-1; 7 bases align to TRBD1. V lost 5 bases to trimming and J lost 8 bases; unmatched junction nucleotides: 14. The CDR3 totals 15 residues. CDR3 DNA sequence: TGTGCCAGCAGTCCGGAGGGACAGCTAACGTACGAAGCTTTCTTT. Protein product: CASSPEGQLTYEAFF.

The V call is TRBV20-1, the J call TRBJ2-7, with 8 nucleotides matching TRBD1. CDR3 length equals 14 residues. V lost 5 bases, J lost 2 bases, and 8 bases stayed unmatched. In germline, CDR1 is DFQATT, CDR2 SNEGSKA (reference sequence). The CDR3 reads CSARAGTGAYEQYF. In nucleotides, the CDR3 is TGCAGTGCTCGAGCCGGGACAGGCGCCTACGAGCAGTACTTC.

The rearrangement joins TRBV6-1 to TRBJ2-7; TRBD2 agrees at 10 bases. Unmatched junction bases numbered 8, after V lost 0 bases and J lost 6 bases. Germline V gives CDR1 MNHNS, CDR2 SASEGT. The CDR3 runs 16 residues. The CDR3 loop is CASSEALTSGNFEQYF. The CDR3, as DNA: TGTGCCAGCAGTGAAGCGCTAACTAGCGGGAATTTCGAGCAGTACTTC.

This clonotype was seen repeatedly, ten times or more. The chain uses TRBV6-1 and TRBJ2-1; 11 positions agree with TRBD2. The CDR3 sequence is 13 residues long. V gave up 11 bases and J gave up 7 bases; unmatched junction bases: 7. The germline V gene encodes CDR1 MNHNS and CDR2 SASEGT. This chain's CDR3 is CAGSRTSGNEQFF. The DNA of the CDR3 is TGTGCCGGCTCCCGGACTAGCGGGAATGAGCAGTTCTTC.

Of note for this clonotype: Its ends do not fully match the called genes, so a read error is possible. V is TRBV5-1 and J is TRBJ2-3; possibly TRBD2 for D (6 bases). Germline V CDR1 and CDR2: SGHRS, YFSETQ. The CDR3 sequence is 14 residues long. The CDR3 DNA reads as TGCGCCAACAGCTCGGGACTGTCGGGAGATACGCAGTATTTT. Its translation is CANSSGLSGDTQYF.

The sample holds a few counts of this clonotype. The rearrangement uses TRBV20-1 and TRBJ2-3; 9 bases agree with TRBD1. The CDR3 totals 14 residues. V lost 6 bases to trimming and J lost 6 bases; unmatched junction nucleotides: 10. CDR1 is DFQATT and CDR2 is SNEGSKA in the germline V gene (reference sequence). The CDR3 reads CSAPTGGISDTQYF. CDR3 DNA: TGCAGTGCCCCGACAGGGGGAATTTCCGATACGCAGTATTTT.

The rearrangement joins TRBV3-1 to TRBJ2-1; TRBD2 matches 8 bases. CDR1 LGHDT and CDR2 YNNKEL come from the germline V gene (reference sequence). There are 14 residues in the CDR3. J was trimmed by 9 bases and V by 4 bases; bases with no gene match: 8. The CDR3 bases are TGTGCCAGCAGCCCCCACGGGGGGGAAGGTGAGCAGTTCTTC. Encoded protein: CASSPHGGEGEQFF.

The chain couples TRBV11-1 to TRBJ2-2, with a possible D match to TRBD1 (5 bases). Germline V gene sequence: CDR1 SGHAT, CDR2 FQDESV (reference sequence). The CDR3 has 14 residues. Trimming cost V 1 base and J 5 bases, with 8 bases left between them. The CDR3 loop reads CASSLDPGTGELFF. As DNA, the CDR3 is TGTGCCAGCAGCTTAGATCCAGGGACCGGGGAGCTGTTTTTT. Together with reference TRBV11-1 and TRBJ2-2, the CDR3 gives the full variable domain: EAEVAQSPRYKITEKSQAVAFWCDPISGHATLYWYRQILGQGPELLVQFQDESVVDDSQLPKDRFSAERLKGVDSTLKIQPAELGDSAMYLCASSLDPGTGELFFGEGSRLTVL.

Turning to this clonotype: A junction end diverges from the germline sequence, so it may reflect a read error. The chain carries TRBV15 and TRBJ2-1, with D perhaps matching TRBD1 (6 bases). Per germline, CDR1 LNHNV and CDR2 YYDKDF (reference sequence). The CDR3 is 14 amino acids. Written as DNA, the CDR3 is TGTGCCACCAGCAGCCGGGACACCTACAATGGGCAGTTCTTC. Amino acids: CATSSRDTYNGQFF.

The J gene is TRBJ2-1, the V gene TRBV20-1; TRBD2 agrees at 8 bases. V shed 0 bases, J shed 6 bases, and the junction held 10 bases outside the gene matches. Looked up from germline, CDR1 is DFQATT and CDR2 is SNEGSKA (reference sequence). The CDR3 is made up of 16 amino acids. CDR3 DNA: TGCAGTGCTAGAGATCAAAGGACTAGCCCATTCAATGAGCAGTTCTTC. Translated, it gives CSARDQRTSPFNEQFF.

This clonotype has more than one count but fewer than ten. The rearrangement uses TRBV5-5 and TRBJ1-2; D possibly corresponds to TRBD1 (5 bases). This CDR3 has 15 residues. Germline-derived CDR1 and CDR2 are SGHKS and YYEKEE (reference sequence). The ends were cut back, 6 bases at V and 4 bases at J, with 19 bases in the middle. CDR3 coding DNA: TGTGCCAGCACTGTGGGGATTACAGGTGGCTATGGCTACACCTTC. It is translated as CASTVGITGGYGYTF.

Many counts were recorded for this clonotype. The chain couples TRBV7-2 to TRBJ2-3, with 8 bases fitting TRBD1. Trimming removed 4 bases from V and 9 bases from J; junction bases left unmatched: 6. The CDR3 is made up of 13 amino acids. Germline assignment: CDR1 SGHTA and CDR2 FQGNSA. CDR3: CASSSTGTGTQYF. Written as DNA, the CDR3 is TGTGCCAGCAGCTCCACCGGGACAGGAACGCAGTATTTT.

The chain employs TRBV4-1 and TRBJ1-6; D not certain. Trimming removed 3 bases at V and 4 bases at J, with 7 bases between. The CDR3 is made up of 14 amino acids. Germline V gene data show CDR1 as MGHRA and CDR2 as YSYEKL. The CDR3: CASSHTAYNSPLHF. CDR3 DNA: TGCGCCAGCAGCCACACGGCTTATAATTCACCCCTCCACTTT.

This clonotype was seen a single time. The chain links TRBV27 to TRBJ2-7; D is perhaps TRBD1 or TRBD2 (6 bases each). Trimming removed 0 bases at V and 2 bases at J, with 11 bases between. Per germline, CDR1 MNHEY and CDR2 SMNVEV (reference sequence). The CDR3 consists of 15 residues. In nucleotides, the CDR3 is TGTGCCAGCAGTTTATCGTCGGGGGCGGCCTACGAGCAGTACTTC. Its protein product is CASSLSSGAAYEQYF.

This clonotype was seen at least ten times. This rearrangement joins TRBV5-1 to TRBJ1-1; D is uncertain. The CDR3 extends over 13 amino acids. Germline CDR1 is SGHRS and CDR2 is YFSETQ. V dropped 5 bases and J dropped 0 bases, with 8 bases sitting between them. The CDR3 sequence: CASSSAMNTEAFF. The CDR3, as DNA: TGCGCCAGCAGTTCCGCAATGAACACTGAAGCTTTCTTT.

At least ten counts were recorded for this clonotype. This rearrangement joins TRBV7-2 to TRBJ2-1; possibly TRBD1 or TRBD2 for D (5 bases each). With 3 bases removed from V and 8 bases from J, the gap between germline ends came to 8 bases. The CDR3 covers 12 residues. Germline CDR1 and CDR2: SGHTA and FQGNSA. CDR3: CASSLGVHEQFF. DNA for the CDR3: TGTGCCAGCAGCTTGGGGGTTCATGAGCAGTTCTTC. The full variable domain, its missing parts supplied by reference TRBV7-2 and TRBJ2-1, is GAGVSQSPSNKVTEKGKDVELRCDPISGHTALYWYRQSLGQGLEFLIYFQGNSAPDKSGLPSDRFSAERTGGSVSTLTIQRTQQEDSAVYLCASSLGVHEQFFGPGTRLTVL.

This clonotype came up many times. This chain connects TRBV7-9 to TRBJ2-3; 12 bases fit TRBD2. The germline gives CDR1 SEHNR, CDR2 FQNEAQ (reference sequence). Trimming at V came to 7 bases and at J to 4 bases, leaving 6 bases not matched to a gene. This CDR3 has 15 residues. The CDR3 DNA sequence: TGTGCCAGCACCCAACTAGCGGGAGGCCCAGATACGCAGTATTTT. It yields the protein CASTQLAGGPDTQYF.

This clonotype was recorded many times. The chain recombines TRBV9 with TRBJ2-5, with D perhaps given as TRBD1 or TRBD2 (5 bases each). CDR1 is SGDLS and CDR2 is YYNGEE in the germline V gene. V lost 4 bases to trimming and J lost 7 bases, with 17 bases between them. This CDR3 contains 14 residues. CDR3 DNA: TGTGCCAGCAGCCCAGGGACCTGGAGAGGGACCCAGTACTTC. Its translation is CASSPGTWRGTQYF.

This clonotype has just a few counts. The rearrangement joins TRBV6-1 to TRBJ2-7; 8 bases agree with TRBD2. Germline CDR1 and CDR2: MNHNS and SASEGT. J gave up 2 bases and V 6 bases, and 6 bases lay outside the gene matches. The CDR3 runs 14 residues. CDR3: CASRGAGDTYEQYF. DNA of the CDR3: TGTGCCAGCAGGGGAGCGGGAGATACCTACGAGCAGTACTTC.

Comments on this clonotype: One base away lies a much larger clone, so this may be a sequencing read error. The conserved closing phenylalanine or tryptophan is absent in this CDR3, likely reflecting a read error. V is TRBV4-1 and J is TRBJ2-5; D unresolved. CDR1 is MGHRA, CDR2 YSYEKL, per germline. Trimming shortened V by 3 bases and J by 1 base, and 15 bases separated the two germline ends. The CDR3 is 16 residues long. CDR3 bases: TGCGCCAGCAGCCATCTGGCCCTTGGATTCCAAGAGACCCAGTACTGC. Its protein is CASSHLALGFQETQYC.